What follows are 11 T cell receptor beta chains derived from one specimen sequenced in a study of blood T cell repertoires in COVID-19. Clones were read by immunoSEQ multiplex PCR, and TCRdb kept only the in-frame ones, dropping some. This table has 200,000 or so clones, roughly 90% appearing once. The material sequenced was PBMCs or T cells enriched from blood (not recorded which). The receptors come from a woman between 25 and 40 years old who had recovered from COVID-19.

The chain recombines TRBV27 with TRBJ1-2; D is ambiguous. CDR1 and CDR2 (germline): MNHEY, SMNVEV (reference sequence). This CDR3 has 14 amino acids. The V end was cut by 5 bases, the J end by 5 bases, with 15 bases between. The CDR3 nucleotides are TGTGCCAGCAGTCGAACAGCCCCTACATATGGCTACACCTTC. It translates to CASSRTAPTYGYTF.

The V gene is TRBV2, the J gene TRBJ2-7, with 10 bases lining up with TRBD1. The germline V gene has CDR1 SNHLY and CDR2 FYNNEI. The CDR3 covers 16 residues. Trimming at V came to 5 bases and at J to 1 base, leaving 8 bases not matched to a gene. The CDR3 spells CASSPGTGVGSYEQYF. In DNA form, the CDR3 reads TGTGCCAGCAGTCCCGGGACAGGGGTTGGGTCCTACGAGCAGTACTTC.

The chain uses TRBV6-6 and TRBJ2-7; 9 bases align to TRBD2. After removal of 2 bases from V and 7 bases from J, the junction contained 3 bases not matched to a gene. The CDR3 is made up of 13 amino acids. Germline CDR1 and CDR2: MNHNY and SVGAGI (reference sequence). CDR3: CASSYGLAGEQYF. The CDR3 DNA reads TGTGCCAGCAGTTACGGTCTAGCGGGAGAGCAGTACTTC.

J is TRBJ1-3 and V is TRBV19; no clear D. This CDR3 is built from 13 residues. Germline CDR1 reads LNHDA; CDR2 reads SQIVND (reference sequence). The V and J ends lost 8 bases and 2 bases respectively, with 10 bases between them. The chain's CDR3 is CASHQRTGNTIYF. The CDR3 DNA follows: TGTGCCAGTCACCAGAGGACTGGAAACACCATATATTTT.

This clone showed up just once. This rearrangement joins TRBV7-9 to TRBJ1-5, with TRBD1 as a possible D gene (5 bases). Germline loops: CDR1 SEHNR, CDR2 FQNEAQ (reference sequence). V was pared by 0 bases and J by 7 bases, with 10 bases between. The CDR3 is made up of 14 amino acids. The CDR3 coding sequence is TGTGCCAGCAGCTTAGCCCAGGGCGCGCAGCCCCAGCATTTT. Encoded protein: CASSLAQGAQPQHF.

The V and J genes are TRBV12-3 or TRBV12-4 and TRBJ1-1; D is unresolved. CDR3 length equals 11 residues. Trimming cost V 1 base and J 10 bases, with 7 bases left between them. This chain's CDR3 is CASSLGAGAFF. The CDR3 DNA sequence: TGTGCCAGCAGTTTAGGGGCGGGAGCTTTCTTT.

The gene calls are TRBV7-8 and TRBJ1-4; a possible D gene is TRBD1 (6 bases). Between the trimmed V and J ends, which lost 2 bases and 4 bases, there was a span of 8 bases. Germline V gene sequence: CDR1 SGHVS, CDR2 FQNEAQ. This CDR3 is built from 14 residues. In DNA form, the CDR3 reads TGTGCCAGCAGCTTAAGGACAGATAATGAAAAACTGTTTTTT. Its translation is CASSLRTDNEKLFF.

The V and J genes are TRBV7-3 and TRBJ2-3; weak D call: TRBD2 (7 bases). With 1 base removed from V and 1 base from J, the gap between germline ends came to 12 bases. The CDR3 consists of 16 residues. Germline CDR1 SGHTA, CDR2 FQGTGA. Written as DNA, the CDR3 is TGTGCCAGCAGCTTAAGTGGGGGGGCCCGCACAGATACGCAGTATTTT. It is translated as CASSLSGGARTDTQYF. Looking up the rest from reference TRBV7-3 and TRBJ2-3 gives the full variable domain: GAGVSQTPSNKVTEKGKYVELRCDPISGHTALYWYRQSLGQGPEFLIYFQGTGAADDSGLPNDRFFAVRPEGSVSTLKIQRTERGDSAVYLCASSLSGGARTDTQYFGPGTRLTVL.

This clone has a single count. The V and J genes are TRBV10-3 and TRBJ2-7; 7 bases line up with TRBD1. CDR1 ENHRY and CDR2 SYGVKD come from the germline V gene. The junction had 6 bases not matched to a gene; V was cut back by 3 bases and J by 1 base. The CDR3 spans 15 residues. In DNA, the CDR3 is TGTGCCATCAGTGACGCCGACAGGGCTTCCTACGAGCAGTACTTC. The encoded protein is CAISDADRASYEQYF.

V usage is TRBV29-1 and J usage is TRBJ2-7, with 7 bases lining up with TRBD1. The trim removed 8 bases at V and 2 bases at J, leaving 6 bases unmatched. Germline values: CDR1 SQVTM, CDR2 ANQGSEA. This CDR3 has 12 residues. CDR3 region: CSYGTVTYEQYF. Here the CDR3 DNA reads TGCAGCTACGGGACAGTCACCTACGAGCAGTACTTC.

This rearrangement joins TRBV9 to TRBJ2-1; 8 bases are a match to TRBD2. With V trimmed by 0 bases and J by 6 bases, 11 bases remained unmatched. The CDR3 consists of 17 residues. Germline CDR1 is SGDLS and CDR2 is YYNGEE. The CDR3 sequence: CASSVGIRRGVTNEQFF. CDR3 nucleotides: TGTGCCAGCAGCGTAGGCATTCGGCGGGGGGTAACCAATGAGCAGTTCTTC.